The 9 T cell receptor beta chains reported below all come from one sample, sequenced in a study of OX40 agonist ivuxolimab in advanced cancers. Produced via immunoSEQ multiplex PCR; TCRdb's table is partial and in-frame only. Among 65,000 to 85,000 clones listed, more than 85% were seen once. The material sequenced was CD4+ or CD8+ T cells sorted from blood, taken in a trial of the OX40 agonist ivuxolimab. All receptors derive from an adult with an advanced solid tumor such as melanoma, head and neck, liver or kidney cancer.

This chain uses TRBV19 with TRBJ1-1; D might be TRBD1 (5 bases). Germline CDR1 and CDR2: LNHDA and SQIVND (reference sequence). Deletions cut 11 bases from V and 5 bases from J, with 18 bases between. CDR3 length equals 13 residues. The CDR3 nucleotides read TGTGCCGGCAGGGATTACATGGGGACTGAAGCTTTCTTT. This sequence encodes CAGRDYMGTEAFF.

This chain links TRBV29-1 with TRBJ2-7, with a possible D match to TRBD1 (7 bases). This CDR3 comprises 14 residues. In germline, CDR1 is SQVTM, CDR2 ANQGSEA. Trimming left V 6 bases short and J 0 bases short, with 15 bases between. The CDR3 reads CSVGGRTGSYEQYF. For the CDR3, the DNA is TGCAGCGTGGGAGGTAGGACAGGCTCCTACGAGCAGTACTTC.

This clone appeared once. The genes are TRBV18 and TRBJ2-7; no reliable D call. Trimming removed 2 bases from V and 4 bases from J, with 18 bases in between. Germline V CDR1 and CDR2: KGHSH, LQKENI. This CDR3 is built from 16 residues. CDR3 sequence (DNA): TGTGCCAGCTCACCAGGGCTGTACTCCCCCGATTACGAGCAGTACTTC. Its translation: CASSPGLYSPDYEQYF.

The DNA for the CDR3 is TGTGCCAGCGGACCCTCTTTGGGAAACCACGAGCAGTACTTC. Translated, it gives CASGPSLGNHEQYF. The V call is TRBV27, the J call TRBJ2-7; D is undetermined. The CDR3 covers 14 residues. V gave up 8 bases and J gave up 5 bases, with 19 bases separating them. Germline values: CDR1 MNHEY, CDR2 SMNVEV (reference sequence).

J is TRBJ2-5 and V is TRBV14, with TRBD1 matching 9 bases. Judging by the DNA end, TRBJ2-7 fits better; the J call may be wrong. Germline CDR1 reads SGHDN; CDR2 reads FVKESK. CDR3 length equals 16 residues. CDR3 DNA: TGTGCCAGCAGCCGCAGGGTGGGACAGGGATCCTACGAGCAGTACTTC. Its protein product is CASSRRVGQGSYEQYF.

This rearrangement joins TRBV7-2 to TRBJ2-7; 7 nucleotides line up with TRBD2. CDR1 and CDR2 from the germline V gene are SGHTA and FQGNSA. Germline trimming cut 5 bases from V and 3 bases from J; bases unmatched to any gene: 10. CDR3 length: 15 residues. The CDR3 here is CASSPRGSGHYEQYF. The CDR3 DNA reads TGTGCCAGCAGCCCTCGCGGTAGCGGGCACTACGAGCAGTACTTC.

The J gene is TRBJ2-6, the V gene TRBV6-4; D is unresolved. Between the trimmed V and J ends, which lost 4 bases and 2 bases, there was a span of 12 bases. The CDR3 covers 16 residues. Per germline, CDR1 MRHNA and CDR2 SNTAGT. The CDR3 DNA is TGTGCCAGCAGTGGCCCTGACAAGACTGGGGCCAACGTCCTGACTTTC. Residues: CASSGPDKTGANVLTF.

The chain carries TRBV5-5 and TRBJ2-5; 8 bases line up with TRBD1. This CDR3 spans 15 amino acids. Germline V gene lookup returns CDR1 SGHKS and CDR2 YYEKEE (reference sequence). V lost 4 bases and J lost 4; bases outside the gene matches: 9. CDR3 loop: CASSIEQGGGETQYF. DNA of the CDR3: TGTGCCAGCAGCATTGAACAGGGGGGAGGAGAGACCCAGTACTTC.

The chain carries TRBV28 and TRBJ2-7; D is uncertain. Germline V gene data show CDR1 as MDHEN and CDR2 as SYDVKM. The CDR3 has 12 amino acids. The V and J ends lost 3 bases and 4 bases respectively, with 7 bases between them. The CDR3 region is CASSFIEYEQYF. The CDR3 DNA reads as TGTGCCAGCAGTTTTATCGAGTACGAGCAGTACTTC.